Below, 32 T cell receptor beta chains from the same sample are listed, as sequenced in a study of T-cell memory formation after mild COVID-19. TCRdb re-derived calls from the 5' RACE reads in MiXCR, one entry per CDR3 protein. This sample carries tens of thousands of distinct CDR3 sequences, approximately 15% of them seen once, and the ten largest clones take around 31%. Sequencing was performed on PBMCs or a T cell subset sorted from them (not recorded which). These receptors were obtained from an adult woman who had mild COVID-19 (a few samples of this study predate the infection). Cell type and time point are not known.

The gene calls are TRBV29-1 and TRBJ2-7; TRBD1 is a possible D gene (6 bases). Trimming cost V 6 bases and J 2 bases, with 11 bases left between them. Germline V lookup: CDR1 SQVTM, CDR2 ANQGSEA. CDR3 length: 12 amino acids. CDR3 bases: TGCAGCGTGCGACAGGCCACCTACGAGCAGTACTTC. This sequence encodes CSVRQATYEQYF.

The chain's CDR3 is CASSAPAGGNEQFF. In DNA, the CDR3 is TGCGCCAGCAGCGCACCCGCAGGGGGAAATGAGCAGTTCTTC. The chain combines TRBV5-1 with TRBJ2-1; 7 nucleotides line up with TRBD1. Germline loops: CDR1 SGHRS, CDR2 YFSETQ. The CDR3 is made up of 14 amino acids. J gave up 7 bases and V 4 bases, and 8 bases lay outside the gene matches.

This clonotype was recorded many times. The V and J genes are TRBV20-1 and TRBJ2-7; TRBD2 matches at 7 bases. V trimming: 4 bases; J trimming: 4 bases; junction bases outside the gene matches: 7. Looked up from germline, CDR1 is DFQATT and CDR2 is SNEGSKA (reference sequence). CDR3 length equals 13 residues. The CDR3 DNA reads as TGCAGTGCTATGGGGACTACGGATTACGAGCAGTACTTC. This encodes CSAMGTTDYEQYF.

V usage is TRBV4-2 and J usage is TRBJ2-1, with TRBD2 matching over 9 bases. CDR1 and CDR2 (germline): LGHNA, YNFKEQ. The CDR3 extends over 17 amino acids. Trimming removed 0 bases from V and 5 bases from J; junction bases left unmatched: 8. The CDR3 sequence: CASSQDLRLAGNNEQFF. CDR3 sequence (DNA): TGTGCCAGCAGCCAAGATCTGCGGCTAGCGGGGAACAATGAGCAGTTCTTC.

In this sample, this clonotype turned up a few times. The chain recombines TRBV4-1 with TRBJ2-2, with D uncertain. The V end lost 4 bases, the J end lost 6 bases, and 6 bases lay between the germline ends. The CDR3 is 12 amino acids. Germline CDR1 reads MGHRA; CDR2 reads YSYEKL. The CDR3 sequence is CASSPGSGELFF. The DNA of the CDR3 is TGCGCCAGCAGCCCCGGGTCCGGGGAGCTGTTTTTT.

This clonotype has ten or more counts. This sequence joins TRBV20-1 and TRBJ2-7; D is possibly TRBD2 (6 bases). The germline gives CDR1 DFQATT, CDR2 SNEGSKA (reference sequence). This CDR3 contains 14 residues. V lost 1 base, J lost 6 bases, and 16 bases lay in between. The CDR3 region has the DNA TGCAGTGCTAGAGGAGGAGAGGACTACGGCGAGCAGTACTTC. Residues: CSARGGEDYGEQYF.

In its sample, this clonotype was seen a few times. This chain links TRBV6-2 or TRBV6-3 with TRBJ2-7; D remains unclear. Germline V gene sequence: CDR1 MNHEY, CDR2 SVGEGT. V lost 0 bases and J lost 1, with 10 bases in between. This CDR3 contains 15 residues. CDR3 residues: CASSYSPGSSYEQYF. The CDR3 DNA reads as TGTGCCAGCAGTTACTCCCCCGGGTCTTCCTACGAGCAGTACTTC.

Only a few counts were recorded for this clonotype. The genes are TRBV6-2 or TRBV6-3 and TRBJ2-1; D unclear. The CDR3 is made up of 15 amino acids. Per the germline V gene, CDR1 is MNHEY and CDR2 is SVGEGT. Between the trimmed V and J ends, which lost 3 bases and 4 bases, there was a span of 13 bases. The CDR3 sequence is CASSYDLPKYNEQFF. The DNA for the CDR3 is TGTGCCAGCAGTTATGATCTCCCAAAATACAATGAGCAGTTCTTC.

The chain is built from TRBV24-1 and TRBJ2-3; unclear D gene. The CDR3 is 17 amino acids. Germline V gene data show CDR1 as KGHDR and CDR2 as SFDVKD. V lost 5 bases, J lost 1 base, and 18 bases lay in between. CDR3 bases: TGTGCCACCAGTGCCCCTGAAGGCGTGGAAGGCACAGATACGCAGTATTTT. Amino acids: CATSAPEGVEGTDTQYF.

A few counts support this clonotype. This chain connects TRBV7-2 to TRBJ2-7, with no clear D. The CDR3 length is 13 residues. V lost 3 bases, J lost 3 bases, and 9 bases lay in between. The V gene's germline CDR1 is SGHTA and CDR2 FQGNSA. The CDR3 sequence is CASSFTLNYEQYF. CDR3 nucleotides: TGTGCCAGCAGCTTTACTCTCAACTACGAGCAGTACTTC.

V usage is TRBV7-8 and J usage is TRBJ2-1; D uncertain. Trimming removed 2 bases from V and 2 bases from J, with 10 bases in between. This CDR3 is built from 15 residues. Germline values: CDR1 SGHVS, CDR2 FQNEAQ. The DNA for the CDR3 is TGTGCCAGCAGCTTACAGGTCGCACCCTACAATGAGCAGTTCTTC. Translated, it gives CASSLQVAPYNEQFF.

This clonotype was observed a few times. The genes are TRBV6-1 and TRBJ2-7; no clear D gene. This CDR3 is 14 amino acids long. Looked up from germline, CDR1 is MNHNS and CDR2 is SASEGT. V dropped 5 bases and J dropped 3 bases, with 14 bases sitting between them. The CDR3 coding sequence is TGTGCCAGCAGTCCGAGTGAGAGATACTACGAGCAGTACTTC. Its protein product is CASSPSERYYEQYF.

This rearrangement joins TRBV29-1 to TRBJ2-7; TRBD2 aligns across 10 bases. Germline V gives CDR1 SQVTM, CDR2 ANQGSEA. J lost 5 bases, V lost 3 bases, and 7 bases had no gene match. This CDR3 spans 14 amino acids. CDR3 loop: CSVDLAGDLNEQYF. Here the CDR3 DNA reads TGCAGCGTTGACCTAGCGGGAGATCTAAACGAGCAGTACTTC.

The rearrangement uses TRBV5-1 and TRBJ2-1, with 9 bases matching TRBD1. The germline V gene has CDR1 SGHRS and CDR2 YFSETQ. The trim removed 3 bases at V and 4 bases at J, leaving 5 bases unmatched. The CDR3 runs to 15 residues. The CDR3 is CASSSRTGEYNEQFF. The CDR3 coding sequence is TGCGCCAGCAGCTCTAGGACAGGGGAGTACAATGAGCAGTTCTTC.

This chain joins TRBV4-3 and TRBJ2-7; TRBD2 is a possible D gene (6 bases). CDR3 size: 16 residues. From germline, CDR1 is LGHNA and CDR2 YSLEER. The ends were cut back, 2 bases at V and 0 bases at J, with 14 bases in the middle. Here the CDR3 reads CASSQLSGPTSYEQYF. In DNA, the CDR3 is TGCGCCAGCAGCCAACTTAGCGGCCCTACCTCCTACGAGCAGTACTTC.

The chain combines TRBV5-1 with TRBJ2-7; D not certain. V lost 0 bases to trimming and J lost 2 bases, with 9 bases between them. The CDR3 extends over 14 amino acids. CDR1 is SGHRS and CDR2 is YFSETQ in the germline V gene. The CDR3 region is CASSLGFGAYEQYF. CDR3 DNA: TGCGCCAGCAGCTTGGGTTTCGGTGCCTACGAGCAGTACTTC. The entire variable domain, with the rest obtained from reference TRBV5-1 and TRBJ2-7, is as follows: KAGVTQTPRYLIKTRGQQVTLSCSPISGHRSVSWYQQTPGQGLQFLFEYFSETQRNKGNFPGRFSGRQFSNSRSEMNVSTLELGDSALYLCASSLGFGAYEQYFGPGTRLTVT.

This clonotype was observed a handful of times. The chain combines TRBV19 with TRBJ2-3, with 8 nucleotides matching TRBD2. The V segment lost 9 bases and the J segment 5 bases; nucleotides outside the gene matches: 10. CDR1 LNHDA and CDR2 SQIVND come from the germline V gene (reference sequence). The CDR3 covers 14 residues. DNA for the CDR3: TGTGCCAGCCGCAGGGCGGGGGGATTAGATACGCAGTATTTT. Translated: CASRRAGGLDTQYF. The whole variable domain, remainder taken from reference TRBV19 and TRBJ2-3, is DGGITQSPKYLFRKEGQNVTLSCEQNLNHDAMYWYRQDPGQGLRLIYYSQIVNDFQKGDIAEGYSVSREKKESFPLTVTSAQKNPTAFYLCASRRAGGLDTQYFGPGTRLTVL.

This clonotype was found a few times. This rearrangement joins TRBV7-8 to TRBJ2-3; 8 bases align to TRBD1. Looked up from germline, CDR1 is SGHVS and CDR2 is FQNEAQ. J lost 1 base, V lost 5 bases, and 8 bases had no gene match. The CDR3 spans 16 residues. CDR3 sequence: CASSQRTGLGTDTQYF. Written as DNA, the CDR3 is TGTGCCAGCAGCCAAAGGACAGGGCTAGGCACAGATACGCAGTATTTT.

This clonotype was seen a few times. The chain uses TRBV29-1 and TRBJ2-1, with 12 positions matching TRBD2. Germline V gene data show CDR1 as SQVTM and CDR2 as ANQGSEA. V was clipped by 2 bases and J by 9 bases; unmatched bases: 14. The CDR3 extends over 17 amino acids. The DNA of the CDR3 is TGCAGCGTTGAATCTCGACTAGCGGGGGAGCTGGGGGGTGAGCAGTTCTTC. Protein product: CSVESRLAGELGGEQFF.

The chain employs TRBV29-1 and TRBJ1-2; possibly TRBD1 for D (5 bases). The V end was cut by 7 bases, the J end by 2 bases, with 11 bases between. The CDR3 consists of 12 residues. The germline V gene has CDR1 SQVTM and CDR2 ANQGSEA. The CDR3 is CSAKAGNYGYTF. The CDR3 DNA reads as TGCAGCGCAAAAGCAGGGAACTATGGCTACACCTTC.

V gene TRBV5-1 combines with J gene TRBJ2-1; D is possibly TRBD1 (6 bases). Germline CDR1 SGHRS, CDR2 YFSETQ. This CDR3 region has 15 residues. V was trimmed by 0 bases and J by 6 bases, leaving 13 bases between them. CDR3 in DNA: TGCGCCAGCAGCTTGGGAGTAGGGGGAATCAATGAGCAGTTCTTC. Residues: CASSLGVGGINEQFF.

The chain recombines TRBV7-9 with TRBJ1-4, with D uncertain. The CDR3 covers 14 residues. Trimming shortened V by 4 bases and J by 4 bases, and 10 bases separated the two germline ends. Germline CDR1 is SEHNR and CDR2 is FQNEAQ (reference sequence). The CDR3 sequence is CASSYPVLNEKLFF. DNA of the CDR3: TGTGCCAGCAGCTATCCGGTCCTTAATGAAAAACTGTTTTTT.

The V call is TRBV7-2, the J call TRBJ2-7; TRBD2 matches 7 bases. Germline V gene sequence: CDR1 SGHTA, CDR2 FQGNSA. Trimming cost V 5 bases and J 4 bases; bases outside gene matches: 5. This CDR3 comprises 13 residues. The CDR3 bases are TGTGCCAGCAGCCCCGGACTAGGATACGAGCAGTACTTC. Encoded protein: CASSPGLGYEQYF.

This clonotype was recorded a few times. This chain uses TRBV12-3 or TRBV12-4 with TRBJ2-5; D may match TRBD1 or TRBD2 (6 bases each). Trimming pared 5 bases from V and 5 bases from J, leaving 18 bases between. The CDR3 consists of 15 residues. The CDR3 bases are TGTGCCAGCAGTCCCTCTGGAGGAGGGGGGGAGACCCAGTACTTC. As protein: CASSPSGGGGETQYF.

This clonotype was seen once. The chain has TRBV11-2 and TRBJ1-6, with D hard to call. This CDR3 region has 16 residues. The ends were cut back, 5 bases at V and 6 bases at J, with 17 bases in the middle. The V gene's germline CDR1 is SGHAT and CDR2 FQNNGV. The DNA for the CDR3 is TGTGCCAGCAGCAGAACCCGGGTCCCGGCTAATTCACCCCTCCACTTT. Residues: CASSRTRVPANSPLHF.

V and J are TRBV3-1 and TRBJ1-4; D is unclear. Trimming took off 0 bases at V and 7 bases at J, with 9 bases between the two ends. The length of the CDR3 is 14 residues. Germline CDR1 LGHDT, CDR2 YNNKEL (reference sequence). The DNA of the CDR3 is TGTGCCAGCAGCCAAGATAAGAATTTTGAAAAACTGTTTTTT. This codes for CASSQDKNFEKLFF.

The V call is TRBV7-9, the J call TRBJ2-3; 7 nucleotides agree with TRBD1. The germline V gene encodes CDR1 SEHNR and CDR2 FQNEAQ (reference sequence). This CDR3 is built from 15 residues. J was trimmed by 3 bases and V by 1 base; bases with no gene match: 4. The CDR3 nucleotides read TGTGCCAGCAGCTTAGACAGGGGCTGGACAGATACGCAGTATTTT. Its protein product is CASSLDRGWTDTQYF.

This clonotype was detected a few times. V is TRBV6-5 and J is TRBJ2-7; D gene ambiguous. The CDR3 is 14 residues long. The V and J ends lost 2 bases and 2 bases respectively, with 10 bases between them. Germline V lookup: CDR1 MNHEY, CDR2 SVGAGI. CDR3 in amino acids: CASSYLGSTYEQYF. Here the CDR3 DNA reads TGTGCCAGCAGTTACCTAGGCAGCACCTACGAGCAGTACTTC.

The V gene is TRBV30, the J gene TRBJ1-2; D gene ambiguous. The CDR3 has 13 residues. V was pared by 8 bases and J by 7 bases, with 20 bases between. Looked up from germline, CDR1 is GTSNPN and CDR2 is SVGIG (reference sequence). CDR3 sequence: CAAEERIGVGYTF. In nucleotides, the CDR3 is TGTGCCGCCGAGGAGAGAATAGGCGTTGGCTACACCTTC.

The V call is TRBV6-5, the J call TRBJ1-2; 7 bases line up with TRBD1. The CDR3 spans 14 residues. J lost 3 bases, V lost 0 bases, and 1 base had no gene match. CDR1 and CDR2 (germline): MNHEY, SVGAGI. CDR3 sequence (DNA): TGTGCCAGCAGTTACTCTACAGGGGACTATGGCTACACCTTC. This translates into CASSYSTGDYGYTF.

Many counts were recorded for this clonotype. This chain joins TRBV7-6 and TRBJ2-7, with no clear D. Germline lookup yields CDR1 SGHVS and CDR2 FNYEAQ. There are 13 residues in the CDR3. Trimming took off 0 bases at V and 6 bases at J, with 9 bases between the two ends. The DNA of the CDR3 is TGTGCCAGCAGCTTAGCGGGTCACTCCGAGCAGTACTTC. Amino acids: CASSLAGHSEQYF.

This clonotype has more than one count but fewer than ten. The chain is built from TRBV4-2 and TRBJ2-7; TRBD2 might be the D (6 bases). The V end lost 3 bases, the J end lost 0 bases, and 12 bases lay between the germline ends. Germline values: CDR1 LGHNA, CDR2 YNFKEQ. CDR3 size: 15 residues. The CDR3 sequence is CASSHEETSSYEQYF. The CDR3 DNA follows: TGTGCCAGCAGCCATGAGGAGACTAGCTCCTACGAGCAGTACTTC.